This entry is about one TCR beta chain. Antigen: not known. This sample is drawn from a study of T cells in pancreatic ductal adenocarcinoma. General study points: Tumor samples had fewer productive templates and roughly 8-fold fewer unique clonotypes than blood.

V was shortened by 8 bases and J by 2 bases, with 9 bases between the two germline ends. Looked up from germline, CDR1 is DFQATT and CDR2 is SNEGSKA (reference sequence). This CDR3 is 11 amino acids long. Sequencing was performed with immunoSEQ multiplex PCR; in TCRdb, only in-frame clones are kept and a portion is missing. The profile shows about 100,000 clones, around 96% of them singletons. The selected patients with pancreatic ductal adenocarcinoma had surgery but no neoadjuvant therapy. The sequenced sample was PBMCs. The clonotype was recovered from a human donor with pancreatic ductal adenocarcinoma. The chain combines TRBV20-1 with TRBJ2-5; D ambiguous. This chain's CDR3 is CSPVSQETQYF. In DNA form, the CDR3 reads TGCAGTCCTGTGAGTCAAGAGACCCAGTACTTC.